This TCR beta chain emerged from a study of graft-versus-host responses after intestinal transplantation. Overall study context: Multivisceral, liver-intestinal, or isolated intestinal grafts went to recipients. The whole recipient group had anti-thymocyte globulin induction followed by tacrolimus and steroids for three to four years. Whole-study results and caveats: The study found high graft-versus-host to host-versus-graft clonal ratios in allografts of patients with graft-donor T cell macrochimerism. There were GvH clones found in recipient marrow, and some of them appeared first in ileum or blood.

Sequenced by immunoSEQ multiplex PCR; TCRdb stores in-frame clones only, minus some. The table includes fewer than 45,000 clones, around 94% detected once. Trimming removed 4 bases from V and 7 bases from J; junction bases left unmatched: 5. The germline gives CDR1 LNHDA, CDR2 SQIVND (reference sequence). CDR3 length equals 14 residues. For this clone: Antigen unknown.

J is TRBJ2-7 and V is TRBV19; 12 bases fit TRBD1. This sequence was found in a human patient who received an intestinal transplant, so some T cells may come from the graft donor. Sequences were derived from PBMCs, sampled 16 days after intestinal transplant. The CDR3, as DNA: TGTGCCAGTAGTACTGGGACAGGGGGCGGAGAGCAGTACTTC. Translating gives CASSTGTGGGEQYF.